This T cell receptor (beta chain) was captured by sequencing in a study of T cells after yellow fever vaccination. Study-level points and caveats: Reappearance after the booster was observed for most primary-vaccination clones (around 96% CD4, roughly 90% CD8).

This CDR3 region has 17 residues. Trimming shortened V by 1 base and J by 2 bases, and 14 bases separated the two germline ends. The germline gives CDR1 MGHRA, CDR2 YSYEKL. This clonotype was observed many times. The antigen remains undetermined. TCRdb called the 5' RACE reads again in MiXCR, with one record for every CDR3 protein. The top ten hold 2.5% to 3% of the sample, which has some 100,000 distinct CDR3 sequences, about 7.2% seen once. This receptor was taken from a young man who received the YFV17D yellow fever vaccine. The V gene is TRBV4-1, the J gene TRBJ1-4, with D possibly TRBD1 on 5 matching bases. This specimen consisted of CD4+ T cells sorted from PBMCs, obtained more than 35 days after the first yellow fever vaccination. The CDR3: CASSQVWGVSTNEKLFF. In DNA, the CDR3 is TGCGCCAGCAGCCAAGTGTGGGGGGTATCGACTAATGAAAAACTGTTTTTT.